Listed here are 6 T cell receptor beta chains from one sample, sequenced in a study of shared clonotypes between healthy human individuals. The assay was immunoSEQ multiplex PCR, and TCRdb's table has in-frame clones only and misses some. The sample includes approximately 1.1 million clones, approximately 80% of them seen just once. The source material was memory CD4+ T cells from PBMCs. Subset: CD45RA-negative fraction. All receptors come from a man aged 18-30 years in good health. Some clones in this sample may be carry-over from other donors' samples.

This clone was seen once. The chain uses TRBV5-1 and TRBJ2-3; 7 bases match TRBD1. The V segment lost 2 bases and the J segment 0 bases; nucleotides outside the gene matches: 3. The CDR3 runs to 15 residues. From germline, CDR1 is SGHRS and CDR2 YFSETQ. CDR3 DNA sequence: TGCGCCAGCAGCTTAGGGACAGCGAGCACAGATACGCAGTATTTT. It translates to CASSLGTASTDTQYF.

Comments on this clone: Within the sample, other DNA sequences also encode this same CDR3. The chain links TRBV2 to TRBJ1-5, with TRBD1 as a possible D gene (6 bases). The CDR3 totals 14 residues. Germline CDR1 is SNHLY and CDR2 is FYNNEI. The germline V and J ends were trimmed by 3 bases and 5 bases, with 11 bases remaining between them. CDR3 DNA sequence: TGTGCCAGCAGTGAGAGGACAGAGGATCAGCCCCAGCATTTT. It translates to CASSERTEDQPQHF.

The chain uses TRBV5-1 and TRBJ1-5, with TRBD1 matching over 9 bases. Germline CDR1 and CDR2: SGHRS and YFSETQ. This CDR3 is 15 amino acids long. V lost 5 bases and J lost 6; bases outside the gene matches: 9. The DNA of the CDR3 is TGCGCCAGCAGACCGACAGGGGGTATGCTTCAGCCCCAGCATTTT. The encoded protein is CASRPTGGMLQPQHF.

The rearrangement links TRBV5-1 to TRBJ2-7, with 7 positions matching TRBD2. J was trimmed by 7 bases and V by 4 bases; bases with no gene match: 8. The CDR3 has 13 residues. In germline, CDR1 is SGHRS, CDR2 YFSETQ. This CDR3 is CASSPSRGGEQYF. The CDR3 DNA follows: TGCGCCAGCAGCCCGAGTCGGGGAGGGGAGCAGTACTTC.

The rearrangement links TRBV27 to TRBJ2-7; TRBD2 is a possible D gene (5 bases). This CDR3 has 13 residues. V lost 6 bases to trimming and J lost 5 bases, with 14 bases between them. Germline values: CDR1 MNHEY, CDR2 SMNVEV (reference sequence). The CDR3 loop is CASRPGSGDEQYF. CDR3 nucleotides: TGTGCCAGCAGGCCGGGCAGCGGTGACGAGCAGTACTTC.

For this clone: Compared with germline, one end of the junction differs, possibly owing to a read error. The rearrangement uses TRBV28 and TRBJ2-1; 8 nucleotides match TRBD2. This CDR3 spans 16 amino acids. The germline V gene has CDR1 MDHEN and CDR2 SYDVKM. CDR3 sequence (DNA): TGTGCCCGCAGTCCCGGGGGGGGAGCGGGGTACAATGAGCAGTTCTTC. Translating it yields CARSPGGGAGYNEQFF. The variable domain in full, completed from reference TRBV28 and TRBJ2-1, reads DVKVTQSSRYLVKRTGEKVFLECVQDMDHENMFWYRQDPGLGLRLIYFSYDVKMKEKGDIPEGYSVSREKKERFSLILESASTNQTSMYLCARSPGGGAGYNEQFFGPGTRLTVL.